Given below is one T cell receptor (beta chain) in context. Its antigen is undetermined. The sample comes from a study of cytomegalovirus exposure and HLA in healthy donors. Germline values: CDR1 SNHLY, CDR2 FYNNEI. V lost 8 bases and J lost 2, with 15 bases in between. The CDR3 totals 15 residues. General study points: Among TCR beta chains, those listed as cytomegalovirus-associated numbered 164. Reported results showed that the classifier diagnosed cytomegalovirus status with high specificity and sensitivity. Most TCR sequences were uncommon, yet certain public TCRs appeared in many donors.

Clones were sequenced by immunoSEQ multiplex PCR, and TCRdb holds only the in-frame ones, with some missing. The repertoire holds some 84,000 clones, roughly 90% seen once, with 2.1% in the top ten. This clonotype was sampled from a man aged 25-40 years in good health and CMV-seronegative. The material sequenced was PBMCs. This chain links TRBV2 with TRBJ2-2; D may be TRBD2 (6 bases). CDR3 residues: CASEGGTFNTGELFF. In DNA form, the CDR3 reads TGTGCCAGCGAGGGCGGGACTTTTAACACCGGGGAGCTGTTTTTT.